The 22 T cell receptor beta chains given below trace back to one sample, sequenced in a study of response to subunit inactivated influenza vaccine. TCRdb fed the RT-PCR reads into MiXCR, producing one record per CDR3 protein. This table holds 150,000 or so distinct CDR3 sequences, about a tenth found once. The specimen was non-naive T cells sorted from PBMCs, collected 45 days after vaccination. These receptor sequences come from a man aged 45-60 years who received an inactivated influenza vaccine.

This clonotype has just a few counts. This chain connects TRBV5-1 to TRBJ2-2; the match to TRBD1 covers 9 bases. The CDR3 covers 15 residues. Germline lookup yields CDR1 SGHRS and CDR2 YFSETQ. The junction had 5 bases not matched to a gene; V was cut back by 4 bases and J by 4 bases. The CDR3 reads CASSIGQGSTGELFF. The CDR3 DNA reads as TGCGCCAGCAGCATTGGACAGGGGAGCACCGGGGAGCTGTTTTTT.

This sequence joins TRBV20-1 and TRBJ2-2, with 10 bases identical to TRBD2. Unmatched junction bases numbered 9, after V lost 1 base and J lost 4 bases. This CDR3 has 17 residues. Germline V CDR1 and CDR2: DFQATT, SNEGSKA (reference sequence). This CDR3 is CSARALAGAAGTGELFF. CDR3 nucleotide sequence: TGCAGTGCTAGAGCTCTAGCGGGGGCCGCGGGCACCGGGGAGCTGTTTTTT.

This clonotype ranks as medium-sized (0.01 to 0.1%). This rearrangement joins TRBV20-1 to TRBJ2-3; TRBD2 is a possible D gene (6 bases). V lost 3 bases to trimming and J lost 6 bases, with 10 bases between them. The CDR3 is 12 amino acids. Germline CDR1 and CDR2: DFQATT and SNEGSKA (reference sequence). As DNA, the CDR3 is TGCAGTGCTAGCGGGAGTTCTGATACGCAGTATTTT. Protein: CSASGSSDTQYF.

This clonotype was found many times. The J gene is TRBJ2-3, the V gene TRBV12-3 or TRBV12-4; D not resolved. CDR3 length: 12 amino acids. Trimming pared 6 bases from V and 4 bases from J, leaving 8 bases between. CDR3: CASSLISDTQYF. CDR3 sequence (DNA): TGTGCCAGCAGCTTAATCTCAGATACGCAGTATTTT.

This clonotype was observed a handful of times. V usage is TRBV4-1 and J usage is TRBJ1-5, with unresolved D. The CDR3 runs to 17 residues. Between the trimmed V and J ends, which lost 4 bases and 0 bases, there was a span of 16 bases. Germline lookup yields CDR1 MGHRA and CDR2 YSYEKL. In nucleotides, the CDR3 is TGCGCCAGCAGCCCCGCGAGGAATGGGTATAGCAATCAGCCCCAGCATTTT. Its translation: CASSPARNGYSNQPQHF.

Ten or more counts support this clonotype. The chain couples TRBV25-1 to TRBJ1-4; 7 nucleotides line up with TRBD1. With V trimmed by 2 bases and J by 7 bases, 13 bases remained unmatched. Germline V gene data show CDR1 as MGHDK and CDR2 as SYGVNS. The CDR3 is 17 residues long. CDR3 DNA: TGTGCCAGCAGTGAAATTGGGACAGCCCACGGTAGTGAAAAACTGTTTTTT. Translation gives CASSEIGTAHGSEKLFF.

This clonotype was counted a few times. This chain connects TRBV29-1 to TRBJ1-4; the D is unclear. V dropped 4 bases and J dropped 1 base, with 4 bases sitting between them. This CDR3 has 12 residues. Germline V gene lookup returns CDR1 SQVTM and CDR2 ANQGSEA. CDR3 in amino acids: CSVALTNEKLFF. CDR3 nucleotide sequence: TGCAGCGTTGCCCTAACTAATGAAAAACTGTTTTTT.

This clonotype has a handful of counts. The J gene is TRBJ2-1, the V gene TRBV6-2 or TRBV6-3, with 7 bases matching TRBD1. Germline V gene sequence: CDR1 MNHEY, CDR2 SVGEGT. Trimming at V came to 10 bases and at J to 4 bases, leaving 16 bases not matched to a gene. The CDR3 extends over 16 amino acids. The CDR3 reads CATQERAHRGYNEQFF. The CDR3 nucleotides are TGTGCCACGCAGGAAAGAGCCCACAGGGGTTACAATGAGCAGTTCTTC.

Concerning this clonotype: The conserved phenylalanine or tryptophan is not found at the CDR3 terminus, so this likely reflects a read error. The chain joins TRBV27 to TRBJ2-2; possibly TRBD1 or TRBD2 for D (7 bases each). Trimming left V 8 bases short and J 2 bases short, with 15 bases between. This CDR3 is built from 15 residues. Germline loops: CDR1 MNHEY, CDR2 SMNVEV (reference sequence). The CDR3 DNA sequence: TGTGCCAGCCCAGGGGGGGGAAGAAACACCGGGGAGCTGTTTTCT. Residues: CASPGGGRNTGELFS.

The chain has TRBV21-1 and TRBJ2-3. TRBV21-1 is noted as a pseudogene. The CDR3 has 15 amino acids. CDR3 nucleotide sequence: TGTGCCAGCAGCAAAACACCGACATCCCCAGATACGCAGTATTTT. This codes for CASSKTPTSPDTQYF.

This clonotype was seen a few times. The V call is TRBV28, the J call TRBJ1-4; no clear D. The germline V gene has CDR1 MDHEN and CDR2 SYDVKM. V was cut by 6 bases and J by 0 bases, with 11 bases left in between. CDR3 length equals 15 residues. This CDR3 is CASRGSTSTNEKLFF. For the CDR3, the DNA is TGTGCCAGCAGGGGATCGACCTCAACTAATGAAAAACTGTTTTTT.

This chain uses TRBV5-6 with TRBJ2-2; no clear D. The CDR3 spans 13 residues. In germline, CDR1 is SGHDT, CDR2 YYEEEE. The V and J ends lost 2 bases and 6 bases respectively, with 8 bases between them. As DNA, the CDR3 is TGTGCCAGCAGCTTCTCCTCCCCCGGGGAGCTGTTTTTT. This encodes CASSFSSPGELFF.

Concerning this clonotype: At one end, the junction sequence differs from germline, possibly due to a read error. V and J are TRBV19 and TRBJ1-5; D not certain. CDR1 and CDR2 (germline): LNHDA, SQIVND (reference sequence). This CDR3 comprises 13 residues. CDR3 region: CASSIVSPQPQHF. The CDR3 nucleotides read TGTGCCAGTAGTATAGTGTCTCCTCAGCCCCAGCATTTC.

This clonotype has a handful of counts. The chain uses TRBV2 and TRBJ1-5; D unresolved. The germline V gene has CDR1 SNHLY and CDR2 FYNNEI. The CDR3 runs 14 residues. V was pared by 6 bases and J by 0 bases, with 9 bases between. The CDR3 DNA reads as TGTGCCAGCAGCGCCTCAAATAGCAATCAGCCCCAGCATTTT. This encodes CASSASNSNQPQHF. The full variable domain, completed using reference TRBV2 and TRBJ1-5, is EPEVTQTPSHQVTQMGQEVILRCVPISNHLYFYWYRQILGQKVEFLVSFYNNEISEKSEIFDDQFSVERPDGSNFTLKIRSTKLEDSAMYFCASSASNSNQPQHFGDGTRLSIL.

This clonotype was observed many times. This chain uses TRBV20-1 with TRBJ2-1; 13 bases are a match to TRBD2. The germline gives CDR1 DFQATT, CDR2 SNEGSKA (reference sequence). The junction had 0 bases not matched to a gene; V was cut back by 0 bases and J by 4 bases. CDR3 length equals 15 residues. As DNA, the CDR3 is TGCAGTGCTAGAGAGGGACTAGCGGGATACAATGAGCAGTTCTTC. Encoded protein: CSAREGLAGYNEQFF.

This clonotype occurred many times. This CDR3 is CASSPDKNYGYTF. The CDR3 DNA reads TGTGCCAGCAGTCCAGACAAGAACTATGGCTACACCTTC. The chain employs TRBV3-1 and TRBJ1-2; D gene ambiguous. The V and J ends lost 6 bases and 2 bases respectively, with 10 bases between them. This CDR3 has 13 residues. From germline, CDR1 is LGHDT and CDR2 YNNKEL (reference sequence).

Concerning this clonotype: A much larger clone lies one base from this, so it may be a read error. This chain uses TRBV11-2 with TRBJ2-5; possibly TRBD1 for D (7 bases). This CDR3 contains 14 residues. Germline CDR1 and CDR2: SGHAT and FQNNGV. Trimming shortened V by 1 base and J by 9 bases, and 15 bases separated the two germline ends. CDR3 DNA: TGTGCCAGCAGCTTAGGACAGGGTGGGAGGTCCCAGTACTTC. Translating gives CASSLGQGGRSQYF.

The gene calls are TRBV7-8 and TRBJ2-1, with 14 bases matching TRBD2. The germline gives CDR1 SGHVS, CDR2 FQNEAQ. CDR3 length: 19 residues. The trim removed 4 bases at V and 0 bases at J, leaving 8 bases unmatched. The DNA of the CDR3 is TGTGCCAGCAGCTCCAGGACTAGCGGGGGGACAAGCTCCTACAATGAGCAGTTCTTC. Translation gives CASSSRTSGGTSSYNEQFF.

The V call is TRBV10-3, the J call TRBJ2-5, with 7 bases matching TRBD1. Germline CDR1 reads ENHRY; CDR2 reads SYGVKD. Unmatched junction bases numbered 5, after V lost 5 bases and J lost 2 bases. The CDR3 is 14 amino acids. The CDR3 nucleotides are TGTGCCATCAGTATAGGGACAGAGCAAGAGACCCAGTACTTC. It yields the protein CAISIGTEQETQYF.

In nucleotides, the CDR3 is TGTGCCAGCAGCTTGGGGGTTCGAGGGTATAGCACAGATACGCAGTATTTT. As protein: CASSLGVRGYSTDTQYF. The chain employs TRBV5-5 and TRBJ2-3; tentatively, D is TRBD2 (5 bases). The CDR3 sequence is 17 residues long. V dropped 0 bases and J dropped 0 bases, with 14 bases sitting between them. Germline V gene data show CDR1 as SGHKS and CDR2 as YYEKEE (reference sequence).

Only a few counts were recorded for this clonotype. The junction departs from the called germline gene at one end, perhaps through a read error. The chain is built from TRBV7-2 and TRBJ1-2; TRBD1 matches at 9 bases. The germline CDR1 and CDR2 sequences are SGHTA and FQGNSA. CDR3 length: 13 residues. In DNA, the CDR3 is TGTGCCAGCACCTTAAACAGGGGGCAGGGCTACACCTTC. Protein: CASTLNRGQGYTF. The full variable domain, rest sourced from reference TRBV7-2 and TRBJ1-2, is GAGVSQSPSNKVTEKGKDVELRCDPISGHTALYWYRQSLGQGLEFLIYFQGNSAPDKSGLPSDRFSAERTGGSVSTLTIQRTQQEDSAVYLCASTLNRGQGYTFGSGTRLTVV.

In this sample, this clonotype turned up many times. V is TRBV5-1 and J is TRBJ2-5, with TRBD1 identical over 7 bases. The trim removed 5 bases at V and 1 base at J, leaving 11 bases unmatched. Germline CDR1 is SGHRS and CDR2 is YFSETQ. The CDR3 contains 16 residues. CDR3 nucleotides: TGCGCCAGCAGAGAAACCCCAGGGGGAATCCAAGAGACCCAGTACTTC. This codes for CASRETPGGIQETQYF.